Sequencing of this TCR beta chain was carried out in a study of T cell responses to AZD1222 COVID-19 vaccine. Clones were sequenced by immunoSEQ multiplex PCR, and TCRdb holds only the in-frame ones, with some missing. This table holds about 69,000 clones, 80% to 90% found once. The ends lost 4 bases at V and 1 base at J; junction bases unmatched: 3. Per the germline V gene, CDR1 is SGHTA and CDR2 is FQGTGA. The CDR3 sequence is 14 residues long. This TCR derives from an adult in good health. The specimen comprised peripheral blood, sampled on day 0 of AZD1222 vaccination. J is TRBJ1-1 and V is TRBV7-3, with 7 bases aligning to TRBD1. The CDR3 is CASSYQGGNTEAFF. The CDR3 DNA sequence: TGTGCCAGCAGCTACCAGGGGGGGAACACTGAAGCTTTCTTT.